This is a list of T cell receptor beta chains from one sample in a study of blood T cell repertoires in COVID-19. Only in-frame clones appear in the TCRdb table, and some are missing; sequencing was by immunoSEQ multiplex PCR. The sample lists 200,000 to 300,000 clones, about 87% occurring once. The sequencing input was peripheral blood. These receptors were taken from a woman aged 60-75 years with COVID-19, enrolled during active disease. Each CDR3 is given with its conserved first and last residue.

v_gene	j_gene	CDR3aa
TRBV30	TRBJ1-4	CAWSYTRTTNEKLFF
TRBV9	TRBJ2-5	CASSVASGRGQETQYF
TRBV23-1	TRBJ2-4	CASSQSLRAAKNIQYF
TRBV6-5	TRBJ2-2	CASSYGGQLNTGELFF
TRBV21-1	TRBJ2-2	CASSKDSGTRGPGELFF
TRBV18	TRBJ1-3	CASSLTGSYRGSTGNTIYF
TRBV7-8	TRBJ1-2	CASSLASGANYGYTF
TRBV6-2/TRBV6-3	TRBJ2-7	CASSYTWTSGNEQYF
TRBV25-1	TRBJ2-2	CASSTPGATGELFF
TRBV6-5	TRBJ1-2	CASSPRQGGDGYTF
TRBV28	TRBJ1-6	CASSASSPLNSPLHF
TRBV5-1	TRBJ2-1	CASSLGTGGYNEQFF
TRBV7-9	TRBJ2-7	CASSSIGTGSFLTYEQYF
TRBV4-2	TRBJ1-5	CASSLLQGDSNQPQHF
TRBV6-5	TRBJ1-5	CASSSGQVEGQPQHF
TRBV11-2	TRBJ2-3	CASSLGTASRLRRSQYF
TRBV10-3	TRBJ1-3	CAISRGDGNTIYF
TRBV7-8	TRBJ2-7	CASSPWTSGSSYEQYF
TRBV4-2	TRBJ2-1	CASSQDQYNEQFF
TRBV29-1	TRBJ2-5	CSVGTGGRQETQYF
TRBV27	TRBJ2-2	CASSRGGRGTGELFF
TRBV7-6	TRBJ2-3	CASSLVGGDQTDTQYF
TRBV30	TRBJ1-2	CAWGSEDYGYTF
TRBV19	TRBJ2-1	CASSISSAYNEQFF
TRBV3-1/TRBV3-2	TRBJ1-4	CASSHLGGGPNEKLFF
TRBV11-2	TRBJ1-1	CASSLAPGGAFTEAFF
TRBV7-6	TRBJ2-7	CASSSLGHSYEQYF
TRBV30	TRBJ2-3	CAWSVGQDTDTQYF
TRBV6-5	TRBJ1-5	CASTFRGAGNQPQHF
TRBV19	TRBJ2-5	CASSRAGQETQYF
TRBV5-1	TRBJ1-1	CASSLVQGTEAFF
TRBV30	TRBJ1-2	CAWRARQGTNYGYTF
TRBV7-8	TRBJ2-5	CASSLAILVTSAFNETQYF
TRBV3-1/TRBV3-2	TRBJ2-7	CASSQGGVMTYEQYF
TRBV11-2	TRBJ2-7	CASSSRTAGEQYF
TRBV10-3	TRBJ1-4	CAISESGLTAGEKLFF
TRBV19	TRBJ2-1	CASSTGGNSYNEQFF
TRBV29-1	TRBJ1-2	CSVGRQGGNGYTF
TRBV5-1	TRBJ2-5	CASSAPGTSGRAWETQYF
TRBV24-1	TRBJ1-2	CATSEPRDSYGYTF
TRBV20-1	TRBJ2-7	CSASTGYEQYF
TRBV3-1/TRBV3-2	TRBJ1-2	CASSPRGLYGYTF
TRBV7-2	TRBJ2-7	CASSLRGGDEQYF
TRBV3-1/TRBV3-2	TRBJ2-7	CASTTSGSNDEQYF
TRBV7-3	TRBJ1-5	CASSLGRNQPQHF
TRBV28	TRBJ2-4	CATESGSYAKNIQYF
TRBV11-2	TRBJ1-6	CASSLTSGQSPLHF
TRBV5-4	TRBJ2-3	CASTPRASGNTDTQYF
TRBV27	TRBJ1-1	CASSRDRGHLDTEAFF
TRBV2	TRBJ2-7	CATRVGGKQYF
TRBV18	TRBJ2-1	CASSPREATYNEQFF
TRBV28	TRBJ1-3	CASIPSRGLGNTIYF
TRBV19	TRBJ1-2	CAVLTVNYGYTF